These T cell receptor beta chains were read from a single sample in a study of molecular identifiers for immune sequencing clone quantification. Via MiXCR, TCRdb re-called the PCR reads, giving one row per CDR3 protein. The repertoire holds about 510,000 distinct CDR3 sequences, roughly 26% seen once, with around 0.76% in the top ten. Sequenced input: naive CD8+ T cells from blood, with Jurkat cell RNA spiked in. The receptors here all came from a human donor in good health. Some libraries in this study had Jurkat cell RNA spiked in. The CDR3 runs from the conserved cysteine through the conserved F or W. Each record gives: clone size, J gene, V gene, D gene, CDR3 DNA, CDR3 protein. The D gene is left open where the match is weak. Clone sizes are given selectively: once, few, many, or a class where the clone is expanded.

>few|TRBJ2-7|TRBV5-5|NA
TGTGCCAGCAGCGAGGTGAACTCCTACGAGCAGTACTTC
CASSEVNSYEQYF
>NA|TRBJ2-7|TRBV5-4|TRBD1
TGTGCCAGCAGCTTGAGGATCTTGGGCAAGGCAGGGGGATCCTACGAGCAGTACTTC
CASSLRILGKAGGSYEQYF
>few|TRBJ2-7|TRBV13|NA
TGTGCCAGCAGCCAACAGCCATTTTACGAGCAGTACTTC
CASSQQPFYEQYF
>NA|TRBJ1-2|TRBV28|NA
TGTGCCAGCAGTTCCGCCCCCAGCTTCTATGGCTACACCTTC
CASSSAPSFYGYTF
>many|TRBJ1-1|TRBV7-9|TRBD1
TGTGCCAGCAGCTCCGGACAGGGAATGAACACTGAAGCTTTCTTT
CASSSGQGMNTEAFF
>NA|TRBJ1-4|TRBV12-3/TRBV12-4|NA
TGTGCCAGCAGTTCCACCCGATTAGGAACAACTAATGAAAAACTGTTTTTT
CASSSTRLGTTNEKLFF
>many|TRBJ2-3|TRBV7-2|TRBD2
TGTGCCAGCAGCTTAGCATCCCGGACTAGCGGGACAGATACGCAGTATTTT
CASSLASRTSGTDTQYF
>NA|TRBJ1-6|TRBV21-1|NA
TGTGCCAGCAGCAAGTCAGAGGGGCCGTATAATTCACCCCTCCACTTT
CASSKSEGPYNSPLHF
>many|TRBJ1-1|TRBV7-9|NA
TGTGCCAGCAGCTGGCGGGGCGCCGCTTTCTTT
CASSWRGAAFF
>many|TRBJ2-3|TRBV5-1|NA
TGCGCCAGCATGGGGGAGGCAGATACGCAGTATTTT
CASMGEADTQYF
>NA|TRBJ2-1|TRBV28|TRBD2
TGTGCCAGCAGATCGCTAGCGGGATATAATGAGCAGTTCTTC
CASRSLAGYNEQFF
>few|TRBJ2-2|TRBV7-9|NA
TGTGCCACGAGAGGTCAAACCGGGGAGCTGTTTTTT
CATRGQTGELFF
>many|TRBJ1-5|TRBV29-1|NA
TGCAGCGCAAGTCTGGCAGCGGGTCAGCCCCAGCATTTT
CSASLAAGQPQHF
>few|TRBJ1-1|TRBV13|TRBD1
TGTGCCAGCAGCTTTGGGACAGGGGTTGACACTGAAGCTTTCTTT
CASSFGTGVDTEAFF
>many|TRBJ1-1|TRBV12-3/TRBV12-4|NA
TGTGCCAGCATGGGTCTAACCCCGGGTGGTTTGGTAACTGAAGCTTTCTTT
CASMGLTPGGLVTEAFF
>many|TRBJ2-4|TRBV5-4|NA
TGTGCCAGCCGTGCCACGAGGTCCGCTGAGGGCATTCAGTACTTC
CASRATRSAEGIQYF
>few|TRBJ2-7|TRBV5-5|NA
TGTGCCAGCAGCTCCCAGGGCAGTAGCGCCTACGAGCAGTATTTC
CASSSQGSSAYEQYF
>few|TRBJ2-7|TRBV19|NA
TGTGCCAGTAGGGAACACAGTGGCGAGGGATACGAGCAGTACTTC
CASREHSGEGYEQYF
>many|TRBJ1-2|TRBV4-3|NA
TGCGCCAGCAGCCAAGATTCTTCAGTCTCCTATGGCTACACCTTC
CASSQDSSVSYGYTF
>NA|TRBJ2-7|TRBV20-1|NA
TGCAGTGCTCCACACCCTGACAGGCTCCTGGACGAGCAGTACTTC
CSAPHPDRLLDEQYF
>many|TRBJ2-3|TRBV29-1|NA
TGCAGCGTTATCGTGATAGATACGCAGTATTTT
CSVIVIDTQYF
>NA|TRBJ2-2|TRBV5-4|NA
TGTGCCAGCAGTTGGGGGGACACCGGGGAGCTGTTTTTT
CASSWGDTGELFF
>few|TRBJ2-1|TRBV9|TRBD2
TGTGCCAGCAGCGGAGGACTAGCGGGGACGTACAATGAGCAGTTCTTC
CASSGGLAGTYNEQFF
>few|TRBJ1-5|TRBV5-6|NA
TGTGCCAGCAGCTTGGCCTTAACAGGCAATCAGCCCCAGCATTTT
CASSLALTGNQPQHF
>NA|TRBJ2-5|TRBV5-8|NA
TGTGCCAGCAGCACAAGTAGAGACCAAGAGACCCAGTACTTC
CASSTSRDQETQYF
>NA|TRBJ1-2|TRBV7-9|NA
TGTGCCAGCAGCCCGACCGCCAGCTCTAACTATGGCTACACCTTC
CASSPTASSNYGYTF
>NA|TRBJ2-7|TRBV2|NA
TGTGCCAGCAGGGATAGCACCGAGCAGTACTTC
CASRDSTEQYF